The text below deals with one T cell receptor (beta chain). Antigen unknown. V was shortened by 4 bases and J by 3 bases, with 19 bases between the two germline ends. Germline lookup yields CDR1 SGDLS and CDR2 YYNGEE. The CDR3 is 17 amino acids. The sample is drawn from a study of beta chain features in type 1 diabetes. General observations from the study: A greater similarity of naive, central memory and Treg TCRB repertoires was seen among patients than among healthy donors. Among all four CD4+ subsets, Type 1 diabetes patients had TCRB CDR3s that were moderately but significantly shorter.

TCRB transcripts that were expressed got sequenced, as all of the isolated RNA had been reverse transcribed. Clones were read by immunoSEQ multiplex PCR, and TCRdb kept only the in-frame ones, dropping some. The sample records 430,000 or so clones, about an eighth being singletons. Every donor had blood drawn once into heparin, around 120 mL on average. V usage is TRBV9 and J usage is TRBJ1-4; D is unresolved. What was sequenced was naive CD4+ T cells from blood. The receptor was derived from a woman aged 18-29 years in good health. Written as DNA, the CDR3 is TGTGCCAGCAGCCCCATTTCTTGGAGCGTGCCTAATGAAAAACTGTTTTTT. Its protein is CASSPISWSVPNEKLFF. The full variable domain, its missing parts supplied by reference TRBV9 and TRBJ1-4, is DSGVTQTPKHLITATGQRVTLRCSPRSGDLSVYWYQQSLDQGLQFLIQYYNGEERAKGNILERFSAQQFPDLHSELNLSSLELGDSALYFCASSPISWSVPNEKLFFGSGTQLSVL.